This T cell receptor beta chain was captured in a study of T-cell memory formation after mild COVID-19. General study findings and limits: For contracting clones, CD4+ ones sat mainly in CM and EM, CD8+ in EMRA. Researchers could not confirm that second-wave clones peaking on day 37 targeted SARS-CoV-2.

Trimming cost V 5 bases and J 5 bases; bases outside gene matches: 8. This CDR3 contains 15 residues. From 5'RACE with constant-segment primers came TCR alpha and TCR beta cDNA libraries that carried sample barcodes and UMIs. TCRdb redid the calling of the 5' RACE reads with MiXCR, one entry per CDR3 protein. The profile shows 530,000 or so distinct CDR3 sequences, 15% to 20% of them singletons. This clonotype was seen more than once but under ten times. The target antigen is unknown. This clonotype originated in an adult woman who had mild COVID-19 (a few samples of this study predate the infection). Cell type and time point are not known. The sample taken for sequencing was PBMCs or a T cell subset sorted from them (not recorded which). V is TRBV12-3 or TRBV12-4 and J is TRBJ1-5, with 8 nucleotides matching TRBD1. For the CDR3, the DNA is TGTGCCAGCAGTCCTCCGTACAGGGGGGATCAGCCCCAGCATTTT. Its protein is CASSPPYRGDQPQHF.